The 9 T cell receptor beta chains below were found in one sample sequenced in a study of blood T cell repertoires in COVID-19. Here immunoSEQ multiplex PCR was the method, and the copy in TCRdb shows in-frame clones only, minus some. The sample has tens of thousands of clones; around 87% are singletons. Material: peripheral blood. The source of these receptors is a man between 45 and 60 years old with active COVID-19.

CDR3 sequence (DNA): TGCGCCAGCTCCAGGGGACAGAACACCGGGGAGCTGTTTTTT. This sequence encodes CASSRGQNTGELFF. The chain couples TRBV5-1 to TRBJ2-2, with a tentative D call TRBD1 (6 bases). Between the trimmed V and J ends, which lost 7 bases and 1 base, there was a span of 11 bases. The CDR3 length is 14 residues. CDR1 and CDR2 (germline): SGHRS, YFSETQ.

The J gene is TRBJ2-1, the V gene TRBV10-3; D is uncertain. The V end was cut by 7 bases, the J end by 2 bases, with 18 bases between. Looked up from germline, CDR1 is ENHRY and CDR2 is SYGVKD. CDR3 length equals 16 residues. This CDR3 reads CAITSRGRATYNEQFF. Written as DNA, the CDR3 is TGTGCCATCACGTCAAGAGGTAGAGCTACCTACAATGAGCAGTTCTTC.

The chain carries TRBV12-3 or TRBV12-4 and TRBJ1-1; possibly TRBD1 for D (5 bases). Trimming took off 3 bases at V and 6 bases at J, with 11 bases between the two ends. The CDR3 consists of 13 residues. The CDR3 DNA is TGTGCCAGCAGTTTGGGGGGGACCCCTGAAGCTTTCTTT. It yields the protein CASSLGGTPEAFF.

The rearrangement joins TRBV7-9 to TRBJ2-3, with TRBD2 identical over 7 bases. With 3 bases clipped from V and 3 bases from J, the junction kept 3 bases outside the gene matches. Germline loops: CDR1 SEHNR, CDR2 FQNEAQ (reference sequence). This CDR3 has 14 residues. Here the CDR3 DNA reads TGTGCCAGCAGCTTCGGGGGGAGGACAGATACGCAGTATTTT. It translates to CASSFGGRTDTQYF.

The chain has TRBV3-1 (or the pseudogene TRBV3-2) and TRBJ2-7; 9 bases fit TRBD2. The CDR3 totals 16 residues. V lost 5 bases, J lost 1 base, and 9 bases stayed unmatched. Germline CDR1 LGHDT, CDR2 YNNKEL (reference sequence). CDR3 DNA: TGTGCCAGCAGCGACCGGCCGGGACTAGCTTCCTACGAGCAGTACTTC. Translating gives CASSDRPGLASYEQYF.

In nucleotides, the CDR3 is TGTGCCAGCAGCGTAGCAGGGTCACCCAAAACAGATACGCAGTATTTT. Translating gives CASSVAGSPKTDTQYF. This sequence joins TRBV9 and TRBJ2-3; TRBD1 is a possible D gene (5 bases). V shed 0 bases and J shed 3 bases, with 14 bases lying between them. Germline V gene lookup returns CDR1 SGDLS and CDR2 YYNGEE. This CDR3 spans 16 amino acids.

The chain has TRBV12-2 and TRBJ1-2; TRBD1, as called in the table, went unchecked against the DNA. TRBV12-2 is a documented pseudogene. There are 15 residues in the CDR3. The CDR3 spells CASRGTGGINYGYTF. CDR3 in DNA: TGTGCAAGTCGGGGGACAGGGGGTATTAACTATGGCTACACCTTC.

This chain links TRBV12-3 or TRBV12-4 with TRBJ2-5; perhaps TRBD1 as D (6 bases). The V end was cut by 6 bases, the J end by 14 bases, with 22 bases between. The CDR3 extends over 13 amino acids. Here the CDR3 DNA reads TGTGCCAGCAGCCTGAACACACAGGGAACTACATACTTC. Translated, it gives CASSLNTQGTTYF.

The CDR3 region has the DNA TGTGCCAGCAGCCGTAAAGGGACTAGCGGGGCCACCGGGGAGCTGTTTTTT. As protein: CASSRKGTSGATGELFF. V and J are TRBV7-3 and TRBJ2-2, with TRBD2 identical over 13 bases. This CDR3 has 17 residues. The V and J ends lost 5 bases and 4 bases, in that order; junction bases with no gene match: 7. The germline CDR1 and CDR2 sequences are SGHTA and FQGTGA.